This TCR beta chain was retrieved from a study of response to subunit inactivated influenza vaccine. Study conclusions and caveats: The authors put forward the suggestion that each seasonal influenza vaccination may bring in only a limited number of new T cells.

With respect to this clonotype: The antigen is undetermined.

TCRdb re-called the RT-PCR reads with MiXCR, one entry per CDR3 protein. The data contain 530,000 or so distinct CDR3 sequences, 25% of them singletons. The CDR3 length is 13 residues. V was cut by 5 bases and J by 6 bases, with 14 bases left in between. The germline V gene encodes CDR1 SGHNT and CDR2 YENEEA. The receptor was isolated from a man in his fifties or sixties who received an inactivated influenza vaccine. The chain carries TRBV11-3 and TRBJ2-7; D is unclear. Sequencing was performed on CD4+ T cells sorted from PBMCs, taken less than 6 days after vaccination. This chain's CDR3 is CASSSGTASEQYF. DNA of the CDR3: TGTGCCAGCAGCAGTGGAACGGCCAGCGAGCAGTACTTC.